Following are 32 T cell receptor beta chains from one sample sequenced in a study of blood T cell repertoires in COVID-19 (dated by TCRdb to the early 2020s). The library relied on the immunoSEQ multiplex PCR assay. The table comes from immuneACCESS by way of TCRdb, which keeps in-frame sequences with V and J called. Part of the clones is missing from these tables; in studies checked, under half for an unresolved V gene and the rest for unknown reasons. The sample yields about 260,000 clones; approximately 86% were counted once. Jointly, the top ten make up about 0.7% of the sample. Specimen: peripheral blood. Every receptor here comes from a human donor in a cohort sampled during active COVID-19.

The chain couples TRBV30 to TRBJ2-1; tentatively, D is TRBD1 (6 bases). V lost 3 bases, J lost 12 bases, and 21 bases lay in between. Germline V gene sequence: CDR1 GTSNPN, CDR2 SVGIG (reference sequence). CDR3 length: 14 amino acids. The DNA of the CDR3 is TGTGCCTGGAGCGACAGGTTGCCTTCCAGGCGGCAGTTCTTC. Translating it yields CAWSDRLPSRRQFF. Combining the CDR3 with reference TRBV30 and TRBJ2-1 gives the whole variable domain SQTIHQWPATLVQPVGSPLSLECTVEGTSNPNLYWYRQAAGRGLQLLFYSVGIGQISSEVPQNLSASRPQDRQFILSSKKLLLSDSGFYLCAWSDRLPSRRQFFGPGTRLTVL.

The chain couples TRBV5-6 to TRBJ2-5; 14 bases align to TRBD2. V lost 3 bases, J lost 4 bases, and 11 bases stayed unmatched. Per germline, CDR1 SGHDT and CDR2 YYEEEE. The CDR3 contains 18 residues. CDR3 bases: TGTGCCAGCAGCTGGGGACTAGCGGGGGAAGGGGGTAGAGAGACCCAGTACTTC. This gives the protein CASSWGLAGEGGRETQYF.

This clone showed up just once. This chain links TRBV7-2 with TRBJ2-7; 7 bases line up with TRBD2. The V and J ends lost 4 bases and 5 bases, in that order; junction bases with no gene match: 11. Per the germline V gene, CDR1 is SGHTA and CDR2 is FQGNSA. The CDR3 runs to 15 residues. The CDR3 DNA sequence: TGTGCCAGCAGCTCTACGACGCGGGGGTCGAACGAGCAGTACTTC. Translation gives CASSSTTRGSNEQYF.

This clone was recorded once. The CDR3 coding sequence is TGCGCCAGCAGCTTCCATAGCTCCTACGAGCAGTACTTC. The encoded protein is CASSFHSSYEQYF. The chain uses TRBV5-1 and TRBJ2-7, with D unresolved. This CDR3 spans 13 amino acids. CDR1 and CDR2 from the germline V gene are SGHRS and YFSETQ. The V end lost 2 bases, the J end lost 0 bases, and 6 bases lay between the germline ends.

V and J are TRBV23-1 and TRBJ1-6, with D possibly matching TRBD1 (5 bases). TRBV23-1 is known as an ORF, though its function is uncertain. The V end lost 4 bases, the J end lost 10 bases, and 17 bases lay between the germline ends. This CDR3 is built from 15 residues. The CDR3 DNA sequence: TGCGCCAGCAGTCGGCCGGTTCAGGGTAGGTCACCCCTCCACTTT. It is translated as CASSRPVQGRSPLHF.

CDR3 sequence: CASSQERGGSTDTQYF. The CDR3 nucleotides read TGCGCCAGCAGCCAAGAACGGGGGGGCAGCACAGATACGCAGTATTTT. The chain couples TRBV4-1 to TRBJ2-3; 8 nucleotides match TRBD2. In germline, CDR1 is MGHRA, CDR2 YSYEKL. The junction had 2 bases not matched to a gene; V was cut back by 0 bases and J by 0 bases. The CDR3 is made up of 16 amino acids.

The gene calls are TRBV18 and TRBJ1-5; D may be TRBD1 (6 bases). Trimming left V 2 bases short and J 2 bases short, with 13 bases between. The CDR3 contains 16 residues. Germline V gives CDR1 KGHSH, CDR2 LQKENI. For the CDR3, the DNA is TGTGCCAGCTCACCAGGATGGACAGAGCGCAATCAGCCCCAGCATTTT. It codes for CASSPGWTERNQPQHF.

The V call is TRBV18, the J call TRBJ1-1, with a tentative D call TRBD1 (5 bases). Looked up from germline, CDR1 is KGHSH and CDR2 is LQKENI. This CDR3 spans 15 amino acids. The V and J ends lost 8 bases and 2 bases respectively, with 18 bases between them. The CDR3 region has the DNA TGTGCCAGCCAGACGGGGGGGACCTATAACACTGAAGCTTTCTTT. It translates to CASQTGGTYNTEAFF.

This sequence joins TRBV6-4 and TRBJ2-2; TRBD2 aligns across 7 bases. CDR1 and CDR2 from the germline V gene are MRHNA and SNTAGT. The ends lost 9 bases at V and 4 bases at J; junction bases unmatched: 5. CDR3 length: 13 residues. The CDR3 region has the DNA TGTGCCAGTAAAGCGGGAACCACCGGGGAGCTGTTTTTT. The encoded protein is CASKAGTTGELFF.

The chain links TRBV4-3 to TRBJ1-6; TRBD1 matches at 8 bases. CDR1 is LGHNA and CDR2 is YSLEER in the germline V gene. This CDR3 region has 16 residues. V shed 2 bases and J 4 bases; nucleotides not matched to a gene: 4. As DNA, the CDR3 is TGCGCCAGCAGCCAATCCACAGGGGGTTATAATTCACCCCTCCACTTT. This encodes CASSQSTGGYNSPLHF.

The CDR3 region has the DNA TGTGCCAGCAGCTTAGGGCGGGGGGGCCATACAGATACGCAGTATTTT. Its protein product is CASSLGRGGHTDTQYF. The chain joins TRBV5-4 to TRBJ2-3, with 9 bases lining up with TRBD2. The CDR3 totals 16 residues. Germline CDR1 and CDR2: SGHNT and YYREEE (reference sequence). With 2 bases clipped from V and 3 bases from J, the junction kept 7 bases outside the gene matches.

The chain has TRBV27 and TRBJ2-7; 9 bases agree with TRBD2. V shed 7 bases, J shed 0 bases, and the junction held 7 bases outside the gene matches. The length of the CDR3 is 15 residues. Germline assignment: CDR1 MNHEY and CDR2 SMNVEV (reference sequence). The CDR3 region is CASKKYSGSSYEQYF. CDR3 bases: TGTGCCAGCAAAAAGTATAGCGGGAGCTCCTACGAGCAGTACTTC.

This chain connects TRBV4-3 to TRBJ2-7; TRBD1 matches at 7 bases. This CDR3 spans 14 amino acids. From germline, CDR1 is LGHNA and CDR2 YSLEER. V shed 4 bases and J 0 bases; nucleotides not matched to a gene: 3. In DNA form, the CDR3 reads TGCGCCAGCAGCCCAACAGGGGCCTCCTACGAGCAGTACTTC. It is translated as CASSPTGASYEQYF.

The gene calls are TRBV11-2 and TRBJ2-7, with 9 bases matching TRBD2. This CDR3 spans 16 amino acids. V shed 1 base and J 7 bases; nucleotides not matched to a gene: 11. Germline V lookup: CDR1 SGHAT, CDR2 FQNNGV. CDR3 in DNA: TGTGCCAGCAGCTTAGGGGTAGCGGGGGCTCCGTTGGAGCAGTACTTC. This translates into CASSLGVAGAPLEQYF.

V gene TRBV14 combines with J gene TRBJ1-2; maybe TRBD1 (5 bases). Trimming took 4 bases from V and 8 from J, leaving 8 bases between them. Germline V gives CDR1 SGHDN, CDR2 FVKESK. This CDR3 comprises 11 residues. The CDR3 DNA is TGTGCCAGCAGCCGGGCAGGGGGCTACACCTTC. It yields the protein CASSRAGGYTF. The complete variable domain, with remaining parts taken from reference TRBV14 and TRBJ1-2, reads EAGVTQFPSHSVIEKGQTVTLRCDPISGHDNLYWYRRVMGKEIKFLLHFVKESKQDESGMPNNRFLAERTGGTYSTLKVQPAELEDSGVYFCASSRAGGYTFGSGTRLTVV.

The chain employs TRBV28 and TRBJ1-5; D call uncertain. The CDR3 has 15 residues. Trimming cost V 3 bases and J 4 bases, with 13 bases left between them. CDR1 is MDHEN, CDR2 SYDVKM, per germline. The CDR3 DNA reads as TGTGCCAGCAGTTTCTTGGACTACGGGAATCAGCCCCAGCATTTT. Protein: CASSFLDYGNQPQHF.

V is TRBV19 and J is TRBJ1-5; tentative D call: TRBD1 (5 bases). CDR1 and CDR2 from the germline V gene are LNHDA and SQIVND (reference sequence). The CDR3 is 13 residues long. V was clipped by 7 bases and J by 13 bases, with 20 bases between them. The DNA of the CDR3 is TGTGCCAGTAAGTCAGGGAGGGTTGGTCCACAGCATTTT. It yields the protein CASKSGRVGPQHF.

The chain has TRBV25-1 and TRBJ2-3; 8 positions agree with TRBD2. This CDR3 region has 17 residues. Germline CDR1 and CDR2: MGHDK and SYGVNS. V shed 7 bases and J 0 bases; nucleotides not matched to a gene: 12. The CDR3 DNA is TGTGCCAGCACCGGCAGTCCCGGGGGGGCTAGCACAGATACGCAGTATTTT. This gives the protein CASTGSPGGASTDTQYF.

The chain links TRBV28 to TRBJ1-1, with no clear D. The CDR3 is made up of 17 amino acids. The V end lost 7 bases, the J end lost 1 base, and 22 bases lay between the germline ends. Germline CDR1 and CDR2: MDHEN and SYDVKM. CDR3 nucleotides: TGTGCCAGCAAAGGAGGGCAGGTGGGGATCCCGAACACTGAAGCTTTCTTT. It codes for CASKGGQVGIPNTEAFF. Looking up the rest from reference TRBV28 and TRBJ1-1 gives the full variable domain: DVKVTQSSRYLVKRTGEKVFLECVQDMDHENMFWYRQDPGLGLRLIYFSYDVKMKEKGDIPEGYSVSREKKERFSLILESASTNQTSMYLCASKGGQVGIPNTEAFFGQGTRLTVV.

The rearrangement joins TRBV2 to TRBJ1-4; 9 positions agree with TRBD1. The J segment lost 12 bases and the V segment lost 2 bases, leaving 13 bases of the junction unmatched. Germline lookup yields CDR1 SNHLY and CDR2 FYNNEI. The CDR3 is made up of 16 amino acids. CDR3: CASSEQLPGQGMELFF. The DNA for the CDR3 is TGTGCCAGCAGTGAACAATTGCCGGGACAGGGCATGGAACTGTTTTTT.

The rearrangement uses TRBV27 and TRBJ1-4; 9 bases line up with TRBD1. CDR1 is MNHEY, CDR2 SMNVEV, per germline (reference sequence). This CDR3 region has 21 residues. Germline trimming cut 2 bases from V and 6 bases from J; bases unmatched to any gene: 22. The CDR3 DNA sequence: TGTGCCAGCAGTTTACGACCCGGGGGTGGCACCCGGACAGGGGACTATGAAAAACTGTTTTTT. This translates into CASSLRPGGGTRTGDYEKLFF. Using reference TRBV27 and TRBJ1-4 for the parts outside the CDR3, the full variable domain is EAQVTQNPRYLITVTGKKLTVTCSQNMNHEYMSWYRQDPGLGLRQIYYSMNVEVTDKGDVPEGYKVSRKEKRNFPLILESPSPNQTSLYFCASSLRPGGGTRTGDYEKLFFGSGTQLSVL.

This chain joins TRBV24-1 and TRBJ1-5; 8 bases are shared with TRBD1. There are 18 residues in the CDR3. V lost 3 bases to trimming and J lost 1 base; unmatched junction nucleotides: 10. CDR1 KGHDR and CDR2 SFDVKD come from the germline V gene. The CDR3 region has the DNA TGTGCCACCAGTGATCACACCAGGGGGCGCGGGAGCAATCAGCCCCAGCATTTT. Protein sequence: CATSDHTRGRGSNQPQHF.

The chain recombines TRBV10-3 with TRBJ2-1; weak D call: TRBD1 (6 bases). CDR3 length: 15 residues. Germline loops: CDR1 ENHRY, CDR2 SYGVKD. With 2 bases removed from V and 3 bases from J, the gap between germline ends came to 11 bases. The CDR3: CAISEAGENYNEQFF. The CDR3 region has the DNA TGTGCCATCAGTGAGGCAGGGGAGAACTACAATGAGCAGTTCTTC.

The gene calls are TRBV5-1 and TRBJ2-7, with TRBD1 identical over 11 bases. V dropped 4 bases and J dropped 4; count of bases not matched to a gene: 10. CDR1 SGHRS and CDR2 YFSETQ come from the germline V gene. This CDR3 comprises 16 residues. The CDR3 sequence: CASSRRGQGAVYEQYF. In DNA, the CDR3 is TGCGCCAGCAGCAGAAGAGGACAGGGGGCCGTATACGAGCAGTACTTC.

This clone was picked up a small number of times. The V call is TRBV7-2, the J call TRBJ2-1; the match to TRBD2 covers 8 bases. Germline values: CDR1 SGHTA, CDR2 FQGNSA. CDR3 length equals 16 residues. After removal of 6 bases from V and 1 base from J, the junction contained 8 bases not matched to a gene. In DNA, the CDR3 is TGTGCCAGCAGAACCACTAGCGGCGGATCCTACAATGAGCAGTTCTTC. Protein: CASRTTSGGSYNEQFF.

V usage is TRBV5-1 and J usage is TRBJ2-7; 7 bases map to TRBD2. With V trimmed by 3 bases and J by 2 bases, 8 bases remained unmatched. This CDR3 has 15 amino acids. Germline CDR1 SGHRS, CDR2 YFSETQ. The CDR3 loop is CASSWGSGATYEQYF. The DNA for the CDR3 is TGCGCCAGCAGCTGGGGAAGCGGGGCCACCTACGAGCAGTACTTC. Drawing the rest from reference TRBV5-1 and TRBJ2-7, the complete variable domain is KAGVTQTPRYLIKTRGQQVTLSCSPISGHRSVSWYQQTPGQGLQFLFEYFSETQRNKGNFPGRFSGRQFSNSRSEMNVSTLELGDSALYLCASSWGSGATYEQYFGPGTRLTVT.

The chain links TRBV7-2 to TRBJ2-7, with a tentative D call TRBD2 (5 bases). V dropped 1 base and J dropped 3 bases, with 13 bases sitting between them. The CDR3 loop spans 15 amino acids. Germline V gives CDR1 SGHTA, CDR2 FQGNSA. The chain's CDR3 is CASSLGGSALYEQYF. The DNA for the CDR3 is TGTGCCAGCAGCTTAGGAGGGAGCGCCCTCTACGAGCAGTACTTC. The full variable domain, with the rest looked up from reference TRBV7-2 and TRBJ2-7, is GAGVSQSPSNKVTEKGKDVELRCDPISGHTALYWYRQSLGQGLEFLIYFQGNSAPDKSGLPSDRFSAERTGGSVSTLTIQRTQQEDSAVYLCASSLGGSALYEQYFGPGTRLTVT.

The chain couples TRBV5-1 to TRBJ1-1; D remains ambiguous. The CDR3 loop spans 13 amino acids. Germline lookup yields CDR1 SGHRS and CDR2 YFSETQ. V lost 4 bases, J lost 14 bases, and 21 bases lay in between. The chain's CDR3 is CASSPDRPVVAFF. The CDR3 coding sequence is TGCGCCAGCAGCCCAGATCGTCCGGTGGTAGCATTCTTT.

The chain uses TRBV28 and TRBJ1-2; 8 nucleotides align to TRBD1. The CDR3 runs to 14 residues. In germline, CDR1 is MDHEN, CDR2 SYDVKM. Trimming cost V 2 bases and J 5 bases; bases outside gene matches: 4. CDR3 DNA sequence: TGTGCCAGCAGTTTAGGGACAGGCTATTATGGCTACACCTTC. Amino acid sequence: CASSLGTGYYGYTF.

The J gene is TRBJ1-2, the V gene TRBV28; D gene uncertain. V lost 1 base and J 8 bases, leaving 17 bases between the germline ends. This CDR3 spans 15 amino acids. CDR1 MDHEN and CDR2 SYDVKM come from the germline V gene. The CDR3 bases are TGTGCCAGCAGTTTATCATATAACCGGGATAGCGGCTACACCTTC. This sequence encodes CASSLSYNRDSGYTF.

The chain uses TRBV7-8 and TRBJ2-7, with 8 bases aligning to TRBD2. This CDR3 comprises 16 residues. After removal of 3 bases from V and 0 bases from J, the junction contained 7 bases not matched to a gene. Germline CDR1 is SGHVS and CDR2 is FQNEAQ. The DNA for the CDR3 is TGTGCCAGCAGCTTCGCGGGGGGAATACTCTCCTACGAGCAGTACTTC. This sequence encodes CASSFAGGILSYEQYF.

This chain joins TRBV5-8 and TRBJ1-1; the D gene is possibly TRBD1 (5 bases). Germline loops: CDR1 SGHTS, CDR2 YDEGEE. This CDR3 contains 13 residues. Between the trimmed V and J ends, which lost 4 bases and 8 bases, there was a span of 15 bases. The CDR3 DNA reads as TGTGCCAGCAGCCCCAATTGGGGCGGAGAAGCTTTCTTT. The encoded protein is CASSPNWGGEAFF.